This T cell receptor beta chain came from a study of blood T cell repertoires in COVID-19. Whole-study context: The United States, Italy and Spain provided the acute and convalescent COVID-19 samples. PBMCs, B-cell-depleted T cells, or T cells provided the cDNA or gDNA that made up the material.

The CDR3 extends over 17 amino acids. Germline values: CDR1 SEHNR, CDR2 FQNEAQ (reference sequence). V lost 0 bases and J lost 0; bases outside the gene matches: 7. Under the authors' procedure: Quantification of nucleated cells was approximated via reference gene primer amplification. Profiled with immunoSEQ multiplex PCR; TCRdb holds only in-frame clones, not every one. V, J and clone size reflect that table, while D and trimming were determined from the DNA. The sample lists about 360,000 clones, around 90% seen once, with around 3% in the top ten. The V and J genes are TRBV7-9 and TRBJ2-7; 8 bases agree with TRBD1. Sequencing used peripheral blood. The TCR was taken from a human donor in a cohort sampled during active COVID-19. The CDR3 reads CASSLAPAGGASYEQYF. The CDR3 bases are TGTGCCAGCAGCTTAGCTCCCGCAGGGGGCGCCTCCTACGAGCAGTACTTC.